This entry describes one T cell receptor (beta chain). Which antigen it targets is not known. No qualities accompany the bases; no much larger clone lies one base away. CDR1 and CDR2 (SGHTA, FQGNSA) derive from the germline V gene. The CDR3 starts with the cysteine, ends with the phenylalanine, and has 13 residues. Of all the DNA, just the CDR3 is kept, 39 bases in frame from base 1. Between the V and J ends, shortened by 1 base and 8 bases respectively, the junction contains 11 bases. This sample stems from a study of T cell responses to AZD1222 COVID-19 vaccine (dated by TCRdb to the early 2020s). In the study overall: TCR sequencing covered approximately 230 trial participants: about 210 given two doses of AZD1222 and approximately 25 given two doses of MenACWY control vaccine. Enrollment into the trials was organized by age into subgroups of 18-55, 56-69 and 70-plus years, and those subgroups contained approximately 150, 30 and 60 TCR-sequenced participants, respectively.

Broader findings and caveats from the paper: Because no day 14 peak-response samples were available, the repertoires could be characterized only after the peak T cell response. The whole spike protein was spanned by vaccine-associated CD4 TCRs, and dominant responses were seen in regions 160-218 and 743-854. Conclusions about previously exposed vaccinees are limited because only six or seven AZD1222 recipients were SARS-CoV-2 seropositive at baseline. The 56-69-year group was small, and its depth increase did not reach significance, likely because of low power. Participants were mostly white British and included more females than males, and it was suggested by the authors that clonal diversity may have been underestimated. Epitopes outside the regions mutated in the B.1.351 and B.1.1.7 variants were reportedly recognized by nearly half of the unique spike-specific TCRs. Spike-specific TCR breadth and depth rose significantly after two AZD1222 doses compared with day 0 and with MenACWY recipients.

The CDR3 regions of human TCRbeta chains were subjected to immunosequencing. In the original analysis: TCRs in the repertoires were compared against a reference library of SARS-CoV-2-specific TCRs that had been generated with the MIRA antigen-specificity platform. Breadth was defined as the fraction of unique TCRs that were SARS-CoV-2-associated. Depth was defined as the fraction of total T cells that were SARS-CoV-2-associated. Using the MIRA data, each spike-specific TCR was mapped to the spike region that the TCR reacts to and placed in a CD4 or CD8 class. Log10-transformed breadth and depth values were compared by one-way ANOVA with Sidak's multiple comparisons tests. TCRdb provides this immuneACCESS table in a form limited to in-frame rearrangements. Some clones are lacking; in checked studies, under half of them reflect an unresolved V gene, and why the rest are absent is not known. That table gives V, J and clone size, and the DNA gave D and trimming. For this sample there are about 270,000 clones; approximately 94% appear just once. The ten biggest clones cover about 0.5% of the sample.

What this sample's time point label stands for: about 28 days (+/-7) after the second vaccine dose. AZD1222 recipients given second doses at about 4 weeks or at about 12 weeks were pooled, since spike-specific TCR depth and breadth were not found to differ between the two schedules. Vaccinee samples were obtained from the UK trials COV001 and COV002, which included a single-blind randomized controlled phase 2/3 trial of AZD1222 (ChAdOx1 nCoV-19) in healthy adults. Trial participant PBMC samples were collected at day 0 and day 28 after the second dose for TCRbeta chain sequencing. The sequence was obtained from an adult who received the AZD1222 COVID-19 vaccine. The chain links TRBV7-2 with TRBJ1-2; the D gene remains uncertain. The sequences come from peripheral blood, collected 28 days after the second AZD1222 dose. CDR3 loop: CASSLEGGRGYTF. Here is the DNA: TGTGCCAGCAGCTTAGAAGGAGGGAGAGGCTACACCTTC.